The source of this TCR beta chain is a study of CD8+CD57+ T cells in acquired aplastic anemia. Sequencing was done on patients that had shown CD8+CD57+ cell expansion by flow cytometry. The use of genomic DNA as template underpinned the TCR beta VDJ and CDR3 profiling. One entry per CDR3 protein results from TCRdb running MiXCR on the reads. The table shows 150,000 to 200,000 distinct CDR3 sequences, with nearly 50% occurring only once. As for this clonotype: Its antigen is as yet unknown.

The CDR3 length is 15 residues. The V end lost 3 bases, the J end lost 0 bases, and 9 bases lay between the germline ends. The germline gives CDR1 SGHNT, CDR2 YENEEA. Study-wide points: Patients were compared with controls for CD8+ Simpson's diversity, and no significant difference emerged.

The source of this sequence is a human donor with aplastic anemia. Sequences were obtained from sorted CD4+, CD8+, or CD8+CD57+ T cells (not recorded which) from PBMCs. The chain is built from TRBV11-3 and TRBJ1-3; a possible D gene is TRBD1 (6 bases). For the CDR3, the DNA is TGTGCCAGCAGCTTCGCAGGGGTCTCTGGAAACACCATATATTTT. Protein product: CASSFAGVSGNTIYF.